The 24 T cell receptor beta chains in this list originate from one sample, sequenced in a study of OX40 agonist ivuxolimab in advanced cancers. Sequencing used immunoSEQ multiplex PCR; TCRdb keeps in-frame clones, though not all of them. Seen here are under 90,000 clones, over 75% observed once, and the top ten hold roughly 0.89%. The sample in question was CD4+ or CD8+ T cells sorted from blood, obtained in a trial of the OX40 agonist ivuxolimab. These receptor sequences come from an adult with an advanced solid tumor such as melanoma, head and neck, liver or kidney cancer.

The genes are TRBV7-3 and TRBJ2-7; 10 bases match TRBD1. Germline V lookup: CDR1 SGHTA, CDR2 FQGTGA. After removal of 5 bases from V and 7 bases from J, the junction contained 5 bases not matched to a gene. CDR3 length equals 13 residues. The CDR3 region is CASSRGQGTEQYF. The CDR3 DNA reads as TGTGCCAGCAGCAGGGGACAGGGGACTGAGCAGTACTTC. Using reference TRBV7-3 and TRBJ2-7 for the parts outside the CDR3, the full variable domain is GAGVSQTPSNKVTEKGKYVELRCDPISGHTALYWYRQSLGQGPEFLIYFQGTGAADDSGLPNDRFFAVRPEGSVSTLKIQRTERGDSAVYLCASSRGQGTEQYFGPGTRLTVT.

This chain joins TRBV6-4 and TRBJ1-2; no reliable D call. Germline CDR1 reads MRHNA; CDR2 reads SNTAGT. Trimming left V 6 bases short and J 4 bases short, with 15 bases between. There are 14 residues in the CDR3. CDR3 DNA: TGTGCCAGCAGACTAGAGGTCTCCTCCTATGGCTACACCTTC. It translates to CASRLEVSSYGYTF.

This chain uses TRBV7-2 with TRBJ2-4; 7 nucleotides align to TRBD2. The CDR3 has 16 residues. Germline CDR1 is SGHTA and CDR2 is FQGNSA. V gave up 1 base and J gave up 0 bases; unmatched junction bases: 3. CDR3: CASSLVREGAKNIQYF. The CDR3, as DNA: TGTGCCAGCAGCTTAGTGAGGGAGGGAGCCAAAAACATTCAGTACTTC. The full variable domain, rest sourced from reference TRBV7-2 and TRBJ2-4, is GAGVSQSPSNKVTEKGKDVELRCDPISGHTALYWYRQSLGQGLEFLIYFQGNSAPDKSGLPSDRFSAERTGGSVSTLTIQRTQQEDSAVYLCASSLVREGAKNIQYFGAGTRLSVL.

The genes are TRBV7-9 and TRBJ1-1; D possibly corresponds to TRBD1 (5 bases). This CDR3 is built from 15 residues. Germline V gives CDR1 SEHNR, CDR2 FQNEAQ (reference sequence). V lost 2 bases to trimming and J lost 5 bases, with 15 bases between them. The CDR3 protein is CASSLLGGGRTEAFF. Here the CDR3 DNA reads TGTGCCAGCAGCTTATTGGGTGGGGGGAGGACTGAAGCTTTCTTT. Full variable domain (outside the CDR3, taken from reference TRBV7-9 and TRBJ1-1): DTGVSQNPRHKITKRGQNVTFRCDPISEHNRLYWYRQTLGQGPEFLTYFQNEAQLEKSRLLSDRFSAERPKGSFSTLEIQRTEQGDSAMYLCASSLLGGGRTEAFFGQGTRLTVV.

This clone was seen more than once but under ten times. The chain couples TRBV5-6 to TRBJ2-5, with TRBD2 matching 12 bases. J lost 5 bases, V lost 0 bases, and 5 bases had no gene match. This CDR3 is built from 16 residues. Germline CDR1 and CDR2: SGHDT and YYEEEE. CDR3 in DNA: TGTGCCAGCAGCTTGGGACTAGCGGGAGTTGAGGAGACCCAGTACTTC. Its protein product is CASSLGLAGVEETQYF.

The V and J genes are TRBV14 and TRBJ2-1; 10 bases agree with TRBD2. The CDR3 has 19 residues. The V segment lost 6 bases and the J segment 3 bases; nucleotides outside the gene matches: 17. Per germline, CDR1 SGHDN and CDR2 FVKESK. The CDR3: CASRPQGASGSWGYNEQFF. CDR3 DNA: TGTGCCAGCAGGCCACAGGGAGCTAGCGGGAGTTGGGGCTACAATGAGCAGTTCTTC.

As concerns this clone: The same CDR3 can be traced to other DNA sequences in this sample. The rearrangement uses TRBV28 and TRBJ1-2; 9 bases are a match to TRBD1. The CDR3 is 13 residues long. Trimming cost V 6 bases and J 6 bases; bases outside gene matches: 5. Germline CDR1 is MDHEN and CDR2 is SYDVKM. The CDR3 here is CASSRQGGNGYTF. The DNA of the CDR3 is TGTGCCAGCAGCCGACAGGGGGGTAATGGCTACACCTTC.

The V gene is TRBV6-5, the J gene TRBJ1-1; tentatively, D is TRBD1 (5 bases). V was clipped by 0 bases and J by 5 bases, with 13 bases between them. This CDR3 is 15 amino acids long. CDR1 MNHEY and CDR2 SVGAGI come from the germline V gene. The CDR3 here is CASSYSVRAQTEAFF. In DNA, the CDR3 is TGTGCCAGCAGTTACTCGGTCAGGGCCCAAACTGAAGCTTTCTTT.

The J gene is TRBJ1-1, the V gene TRBV9; D remains ambiguous. Per germline, CDR1 SGDLS and CDR2 YYNGEE. V shed 0 bases and J shed 0 bases, with 9 bases lying between them. The CDR3 is made up of 15 amino acids. CDR3 bases: TGTGCCAGCAGCGTAGCGGCAGAAATGAACACTGAAGCTTTCTTT. It yields the protein CASSVAAEMNTEAFF.

CDR3 sequence (DNA): TGTGCCAGCAGTCATGGGGGACTAGCGTTCAGCTCCTACAATGAGCAGTTCTTC. It codes for CASSHGGLAFSSYNEQFF. The rearrangement uses TRBV27 and TRBJ2-1, with TRBD2 identical over 10 bases. V shed 5 bases, J shed 0 bases, and the junction held 10 bases outside the gene matches. CDR1 and CDR2 (germline): MNHEY, SMNVEV (reference sequence). The CDR3 has 18 amino acids.

The chain joins TRBV5-1 to TRBJ2-1; 7 positions agree with TRBD2. CDR3 length: 15 residues. Germline CDR1 is SGHRS and CDR2 is YFSETQ. The V gene end was trimmed by 1 base and the J gene end by 1 base; junction bases not matched to a gene: 2. As DNA, the CDR3 is TGCGCCAGCAGCTTGAGCGGGGTATCCTACAATGAGCAGTTCTTC. Translated: CASSLSGVSYNEQFF.

This clone was seen a handful of times. The V gene is TRBV7-9, the J gene TRBJ1-1; possibly TRBD1 for D (6 bases). Germline V CDR1 and CDR2: SEHNR, FQNEAQ (reference sequence). The CDR3 covers 14 residues. V was shortened by 1 base and J by 8 bases, with 14 bases between the two germline ends. The CDR3 here is CASSLGSGVGEAFF. The CDR3 nucleotides read TGTGCCAGCAGCTTAGGGTCAGGGGTGGGGGAAGCTTTCTTT.

The V gene is TRBV28, the J gene TRBJ1-5; D unresolved. The CDR3 consists of 14 residues. Trimming removed 2 bases at V and 1 base at J, with 6 bases between. Germline-derived CDR1 and CDR2 are MDHEN and SYDVKM. CDR3 protein: CASSLPFSNQPQHF. The CDR3, as DNA: TGTGCCAGCAGTTTACCCTTCAGCAATCAGCCCCAGCATTTT.

The V gene is TRBV4-3, the J gene TRBJ2-3; tentatively, D is TRBD2 (5 bases). V shed 0 bases and J shed 1 base, with 14 bases lying between them. This CDR3 has 17 amino acids. Germline assignment: CDR1 LGHNA and CDR2 YSLEER. CDR3 nucleotides: TGCGCCAGCAGCCAAGATACCGGGCTAGCCGGCACAGATACGCAGTATTTT. The encoded protein is CASSQDTGLAGTDTQYF.

V is TRBV7-9 and J is TRBJ2-1, with TRBD2 matching over 7 bases. The CDR3 is 13 residues long. V dropped 3 bases and J dropped 8; count of bases not matched to a gene: 4. The germline CDR1 and CDR2 sequences are SEHNR and FQNEAQ (reference sequence). In nucleotides, the CDR3 is TGTGCCAGCAGCTTGCCCCTAGCGGATGAGCAGTTCTTC. Translated: CASSLPLADEQFF. Combining the CDR3 with reference TRBV7-9 and TRBJ2-1 gives the whole variable domain DTGVSQNPRHKITKRGQNVTFRCDPISEHNRLYWYRQTLGQGPEFLTYFQNEAQLEKSRLLSDRFSAERPKGSFSTLEIQRTEQGDSAMYLCASSLPLADEQFFGPGTRLTVL.

The chain has TRBV4-1 and TRBJ2-7; D may be TRBD2 (6 bases). Germline loops: CDR1 MGHRA, CDR2 YSYEKL. With 4 bases removed from V and 3 bases from J, the gap between germline ends came to 16 bases. This CDR3 has 15 residues. In DNA form, the CDR3 reads TGCGCCAGCAGCCCTCGGGAGTTCAGTCTCTACGAGCAGTACTTC. Translation gives CASSPREFSLYEQYF.

The V gene is TRBV7-9, the J gene TRBJ1-1; D unclear. The V gene lost 1 base and the J gene lost 0 bases, with 9 bases spanning the gap. The CDR3 is 15 amino acids. The germline V gene encodes CDR1 SEHNR and CDR2 FQNEAQ (reference sequence). The CDR3: CASSLGRRMNTEAFF. DNA of the CDR3: TGTGCCAGCAGCTTAGGGCGGAGGATGAACACTGAAGCTTTCTTT.

The chain links TRBV6-6 to TRBJ2-7; 10 positions match TRBD2. The germline gives CDR1 MNHNY, CDR2 SVGAGI (reference sequence). The CDR3 runs to 15 residues. The V and J ends lost 7 bases and 0 bases, in that order; junction bases with no gene match: 6. CDR3 nucleotide sequence: TGTGCCAGCACAATTGGACTAGCGGACTCCTACGAGCAGTACTTC. As protein: CASTIGLADSYEQYF.

The chain is built from TRBV5-1 and TRBJ1-1; 7 bases map to TRBD1. The V gene's germline CDR1 is SGHRS and CDR2 YFSETQ. The junction had 11 bases not matched to a gene; V was cut back by 4 bases and J by 2 bases. The length of the CDR3 is 16 residues. CDR3 bases: TGCGCCAGCAGCCCTCCCGGACAGGCGGGAAACACTGAAGCTTTCTTT. Translation gives CASSPPGQAGNTEAFF.

The chain carries TRBV5-1 and TRBJ2-7; 7 bases are shared with TRBD2. CDR3 length: 16 residues. Germline V CDR1 and CDR2: SGHRS, YFSETQ. V dropped 4 bases and J dropped 0; count of bases not matched to a gene: 10. The CDR3: CASSTMTSRSSYEQYF. CDR3 DNA: TGCGCCAGCAGCACGATGACTAGCAGGAGCTCCTACGAGCAGTACTTC. The entire variable domain, with the rest obtained from reference TRBV5-1 and TRBJ2-7, is as follows: KAGVTQTPRYLIKTRGQQVTLSCSPISGHRSVSWYQQTPGQGLQFLFEYFSETQRNKGNFPGRFSGRQFSNSRSEMNVSTLELGDSALYLCASSTMTSRSSYEQYFGPGTRLTVT.

J is TRBJ1-4 and V is TRBV5-1; D remains ambiguous. CDR1 and CDR2 from the germline V gene are SGHRS and YFSETQ. The CDR3 is made up of 16 amino acids. Deletions cut 0 bases from V and 8 bases from J, with 17 bases between. CDR3 coding DNA: TGCGCCAGCAGCTTGGGGGGTGTGACCCTACCCGAAAAACTGTTTTTT. Its translation: CASSLGGVTLPEKLFF.

The chain couples TRBV5-5 to TRBJ2-7; D not resolved. The CDR3 contains 16 residues. CDR1 is SGHKS, CDR2 YYEKEE, per germline (reference sequence). Trimming removed 2 bases from V and 0 bases from J, with 15 bases in between. CDR3 residues: CASSFGPLLSSYEQYF. The CDR3 nucleotides are TGTGCCAGCAGCTTTGGGCCACTTTTAAGCTCCTACGAGCAGTACTTC.

This rearrangement joins TRBV5-6 to TRBJ2-3; D may correspond to TRBD1 or TRBD2 (5 bases each). CDR1 SGHDT and CDR2 YYEEEE come from the germline V gene. Trimming removed 3 bases from V and 0 bases from J, with 11 bases in between. The CDR3 has 15 residues. This CDR3 is CASSSRGKSTDTQYF. CDR3 in DNA: TGTGCCAGCAGCTCGAGGGGAAAGAGCACAGATACGCAGTATTTT.

The chain couples TRBV4-1 to TRBJ2-5; 13 bases fit TRBD2. Germline lookup yields CDR1 MGHRA and CDR2 YSYEKL. The CDR3 is 15 residues long. With 1 base clipped from V and 4 bases from J, the junction kept 0 bases outside the gene matches. The DNA for the CDR3 is TGCGCCAGCAGCCAAGGGACTAGCGGGAGAGAGACCCAGTACTTC. Its protein product is CASSQGTSGRETQYF.